This TCR beta chain was identified during a study of blood T cell repertoires in COVID-19. Germline assignment: CDR1 MNHEY and CDR2 SVGAGI. This CDR3 comprises 14 residues. With 4 bases clipped from V and 3 bases from J, the junction kept 5 bases outside the gene matches. The Seattle patients, enrolled during active infection, were followed longitudinally. Original handling: The assay estimated nucleated cells by amplifying reference gene primers. The table came from immunoSEQ multiplex PCR; TCRdb's copy has only in-frame clones and leaves some out. Clone size and V and J calls were adopted from that table, with D and trimming inferred from the DNA. The sample has about 440,000 clones, more than 70% seen once.

Material for sequencing was peripheral blood. The gene calls are TRBV6-5 and TRBJ1-2; TRBD1 matches 7 bases. This receptor was taken from a woman in her 50s with COVID-19, enrolled during active disease. The CDR3 coding sequence is TGTGCCAGCAGTTCGCCAGGGGGAGACTATGGCTACACCTTC. It encodes CASSSPGGDYGYTF.